The clone carrying this T cell receptor beta chain was recorded at least ten times. This entry belongs to a study of T-cell reconstitution after alpha-beta-depleted transplantation in children. The library targeted TCRbeta and was prepared with unique molecular identifiers. TCRdb re-called the PCR reads through MiXCR, storing one row per CDR3 protein. The sample has 200,000 to 250,000 distinct CDR3 sequences, roughly a tenth seen once. V dropped 5 bases and J dropped 8 bases, with 21 bases sitting between them. CDR1 is MNHEY and CDR2 is SMNVEV in the germline V gene (reference sequence). This CDR3 spans 15 amino acids.

This material consisted of PBMCs from the stem cell graft donor, taken from the stem cell graft. The clonotype was recovered from a human donor who donated a stem cell graft to a child with acute lymphoblastic leukemia. The chain joins TRBV27 to TRBJ1-2; unclear D gene. Here the CDR3 reads CASSLNDGPVGGYTF. The DNA of the CDR3 is TGTGCCAGCAGTCTAAATGATGGTCCGGTAGGAGGCTACACCTTC.